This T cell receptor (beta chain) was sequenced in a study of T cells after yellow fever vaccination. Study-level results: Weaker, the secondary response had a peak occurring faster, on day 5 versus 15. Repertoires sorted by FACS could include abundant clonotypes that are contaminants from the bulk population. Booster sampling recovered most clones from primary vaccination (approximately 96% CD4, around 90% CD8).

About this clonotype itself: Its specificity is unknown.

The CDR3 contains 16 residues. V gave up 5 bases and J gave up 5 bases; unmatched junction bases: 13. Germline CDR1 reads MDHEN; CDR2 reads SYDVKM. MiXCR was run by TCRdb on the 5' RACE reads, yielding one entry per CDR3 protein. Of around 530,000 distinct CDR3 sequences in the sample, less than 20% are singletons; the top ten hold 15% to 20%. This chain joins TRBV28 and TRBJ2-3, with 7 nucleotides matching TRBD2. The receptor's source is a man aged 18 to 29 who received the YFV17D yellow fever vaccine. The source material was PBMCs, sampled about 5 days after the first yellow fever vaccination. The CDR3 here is CASSRLGGGGIDTQYF. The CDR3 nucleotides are TGTGCCAGCAGTCGGTTGGGCGGGGGAGGTATAGATACGCAGTATTTT.